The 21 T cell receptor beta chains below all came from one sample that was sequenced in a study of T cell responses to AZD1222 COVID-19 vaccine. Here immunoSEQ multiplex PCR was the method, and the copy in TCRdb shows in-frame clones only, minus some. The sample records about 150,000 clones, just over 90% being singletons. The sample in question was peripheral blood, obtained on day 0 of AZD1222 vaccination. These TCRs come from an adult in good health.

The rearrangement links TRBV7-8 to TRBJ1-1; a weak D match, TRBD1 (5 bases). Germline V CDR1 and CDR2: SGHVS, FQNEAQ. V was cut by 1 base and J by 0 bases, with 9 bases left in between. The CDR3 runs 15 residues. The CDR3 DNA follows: TGTGCCAGCAGCTTAGGAGGCAGGGTGAACACTGAAGCTTTCTTT. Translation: CASSLGGRVNTEAFF.

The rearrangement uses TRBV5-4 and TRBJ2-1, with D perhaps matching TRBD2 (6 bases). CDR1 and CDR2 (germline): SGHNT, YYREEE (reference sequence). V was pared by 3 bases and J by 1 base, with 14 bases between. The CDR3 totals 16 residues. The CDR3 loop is CASSSRSGLSYNEQFF. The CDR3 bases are TGTGCCAGCAGCTCGAGGAGCGGGTTATCCTACAATGAGCAGTTCTTC.

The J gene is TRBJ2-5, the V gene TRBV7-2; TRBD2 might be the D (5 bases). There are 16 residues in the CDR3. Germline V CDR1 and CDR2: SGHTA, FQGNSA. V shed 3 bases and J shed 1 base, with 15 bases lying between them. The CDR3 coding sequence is TGTGCCAGCAGCTTGACTAACCGCCTCCCCCAAGAGACCCAGTACTTC. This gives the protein CASSLTNRLPQETQYF.

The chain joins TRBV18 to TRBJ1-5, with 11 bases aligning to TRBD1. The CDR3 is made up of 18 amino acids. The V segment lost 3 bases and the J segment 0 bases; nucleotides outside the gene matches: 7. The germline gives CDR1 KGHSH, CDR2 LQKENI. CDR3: CASSPDRGLLGSNQPQHF. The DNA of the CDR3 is TGTGCCAGCTCACCGGACAGGGGGCTTCTCGGTAGCAATCAGCCCCAGCATTTT.

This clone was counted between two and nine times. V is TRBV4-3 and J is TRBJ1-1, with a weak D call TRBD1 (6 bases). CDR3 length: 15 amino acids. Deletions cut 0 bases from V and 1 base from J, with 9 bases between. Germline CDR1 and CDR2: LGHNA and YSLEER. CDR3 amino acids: CASSQDLQGNTEAFF. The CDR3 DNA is TGCGCCAGCAGCCAAGATTTACAGGGGAACACTGAAGCTTTCTTT.

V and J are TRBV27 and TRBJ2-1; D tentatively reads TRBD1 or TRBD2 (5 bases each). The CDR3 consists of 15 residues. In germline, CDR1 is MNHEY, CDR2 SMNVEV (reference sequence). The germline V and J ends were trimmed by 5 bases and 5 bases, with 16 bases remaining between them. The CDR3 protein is CASSTTGTEDNEQFF. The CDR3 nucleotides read TGTGCCAGCAGTACCACCGGGACCGAGGACAATGAGCAGTTCTTC.

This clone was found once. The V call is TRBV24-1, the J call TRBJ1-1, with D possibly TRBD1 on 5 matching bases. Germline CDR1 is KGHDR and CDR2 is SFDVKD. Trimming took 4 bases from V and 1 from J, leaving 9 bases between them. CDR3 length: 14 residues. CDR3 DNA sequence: TGTGCCACCAGTGAGGCAGGGAAGAACACTGAAGCTTTCTTT. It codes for CATSEAGKNTEAFF.

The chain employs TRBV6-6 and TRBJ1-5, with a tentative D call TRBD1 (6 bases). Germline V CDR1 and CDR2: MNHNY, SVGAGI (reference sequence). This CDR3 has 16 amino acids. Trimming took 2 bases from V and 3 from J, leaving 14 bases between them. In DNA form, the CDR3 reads TGTGCCAGCAGTTACCCGACAGGACCTAACAATCAGCCCCAGCATTTT. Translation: CASSYPTGPNNQPQHF.

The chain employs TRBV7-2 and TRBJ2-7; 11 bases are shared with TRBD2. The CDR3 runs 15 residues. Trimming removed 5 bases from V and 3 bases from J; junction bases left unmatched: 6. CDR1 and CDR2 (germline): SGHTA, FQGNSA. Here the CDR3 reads CASSNGTSGFYEQYF. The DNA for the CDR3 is TGTGCCAGCAGCAATGGGACTAGCGGCTTCTACGAGCAGTACTTC. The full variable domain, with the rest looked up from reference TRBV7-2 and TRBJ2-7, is GAGVSQSPSNKVTEKGKDVELRCDPISGHTALYWYRQSLGQGLEFLIYFQGNSAPDKSGLPSDRFSAERTGGSVSTLTIQRTQQEDSAVYLCASSNGTSGFYEQYFGPGTRLTVT.

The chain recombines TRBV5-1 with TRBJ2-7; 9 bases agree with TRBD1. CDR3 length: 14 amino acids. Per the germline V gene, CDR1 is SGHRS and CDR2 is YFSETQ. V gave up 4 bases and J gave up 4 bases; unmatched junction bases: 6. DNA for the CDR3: TGCGCCAGCAGCGGGGACAGGGTTGCTTACGAGCAGTACTTC. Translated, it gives CASSGDRVAYEQYF.

CDR3 sequence (DNA): TGTGCCACCAGCAGCAGACAGAGACGATCGAACACCGGGGAGCTGTTTTTT. Encoded protein: CATSSRQRRSNTGELFF. V and J are TRBV15 and TRBJ2-2, with D possibly matching TRBD1 (5 bases). Germline V gene data show CDR1 as LNHNV and CDR2 as YYDKDF (reference sequence). This CDR3 has 17 residues. V was shortened by 3 bases and J by 0 bases, with 14 bases between the two germline ends.

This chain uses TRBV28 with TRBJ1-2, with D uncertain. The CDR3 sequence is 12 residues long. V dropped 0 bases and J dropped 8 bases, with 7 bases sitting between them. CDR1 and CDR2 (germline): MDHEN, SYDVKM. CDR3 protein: CASSLWFGGYTF. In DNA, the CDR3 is TGTGCCAGCAGTTTATGGTTTGGCGGCTACACCTTC.

CDR3 sequence: CASSLDAGVNEQFF. The CDR3 bases are TGTGCCAGCAGCTTAGATGCAGGGGTCAATGAGCAGTTCTTC. J is TRBJ2-1 and V is TRBV11-3; D is perhaps TRBD1 (6 bases). The CDR3 is 14 amino acids. Trimming took off 0 bases at V and 6 bases at J, with 9 bases between the two ends. Germline V gives CDR1 SGHNT, CDR2 YENEEA.

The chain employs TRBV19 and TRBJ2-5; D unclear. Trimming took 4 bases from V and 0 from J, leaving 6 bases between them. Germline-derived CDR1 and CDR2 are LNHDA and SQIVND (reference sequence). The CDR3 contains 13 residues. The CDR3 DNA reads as TGTGCCAGTAGTAATATGTACCAAGAGACCCAGTACTTC. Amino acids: CASSNMYQETQYF.

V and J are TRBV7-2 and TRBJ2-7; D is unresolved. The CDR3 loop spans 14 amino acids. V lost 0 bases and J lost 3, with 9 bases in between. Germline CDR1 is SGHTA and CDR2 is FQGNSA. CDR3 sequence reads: CASSLAPFGYEQYF. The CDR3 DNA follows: TGTGCCAGCAGCTTAGCCCCTTTTGGCTACGAGCAGTACTTC. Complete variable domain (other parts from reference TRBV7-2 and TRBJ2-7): GAGVSQSPSNKVTEKGKDVELRCDPISGHTALYWYRQSLGQGLEFLIYFQGNSAPDKSGLPSDRFSAERTGGSVSTLTIQRTQQEDSAVYLCASSLAPFGYEQYFGPGTRLTVT.

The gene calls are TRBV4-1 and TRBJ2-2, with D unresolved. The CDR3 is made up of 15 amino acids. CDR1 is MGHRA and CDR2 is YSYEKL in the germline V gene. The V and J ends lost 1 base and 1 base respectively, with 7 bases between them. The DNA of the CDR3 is TGCGCCAGCAGCCAAGTAGCAGGGAACACCGGGGAGCTGTTTTTT. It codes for CASSQVAGNTGELFF.

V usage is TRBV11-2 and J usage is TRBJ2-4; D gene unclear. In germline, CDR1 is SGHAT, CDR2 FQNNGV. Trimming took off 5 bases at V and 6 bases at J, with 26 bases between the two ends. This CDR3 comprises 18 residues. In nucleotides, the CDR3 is TGTGCCAGCAGCCTACTGAAGGGCCCTCTCAAGGAGCTAAACATTCAGTACTTC. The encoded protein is CASSLLKGPLKELNIQYF.

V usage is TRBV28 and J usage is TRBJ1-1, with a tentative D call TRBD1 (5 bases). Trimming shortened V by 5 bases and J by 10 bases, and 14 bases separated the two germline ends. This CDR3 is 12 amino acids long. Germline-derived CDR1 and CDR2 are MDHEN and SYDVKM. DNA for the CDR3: TGTGCCAGCAGTGGTAGAGGGGCGGGAGCTTTCTTT. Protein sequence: CASSGRGAGAFF.

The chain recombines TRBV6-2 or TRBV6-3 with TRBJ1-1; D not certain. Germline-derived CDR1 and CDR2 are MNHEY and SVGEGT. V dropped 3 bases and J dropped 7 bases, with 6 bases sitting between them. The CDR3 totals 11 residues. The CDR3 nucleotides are TGTGCCAGCAGTTATGTGGGTGAAGCTTTCTTT. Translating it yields CASSYVGEAFF.

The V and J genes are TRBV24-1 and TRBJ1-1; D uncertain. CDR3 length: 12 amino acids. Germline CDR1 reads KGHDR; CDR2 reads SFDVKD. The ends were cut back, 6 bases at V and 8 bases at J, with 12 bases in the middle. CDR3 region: CATSSSGEEAFF. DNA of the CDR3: TGTGCCACCAGTAGTTCGGGAGAAGAAGCTTTCTTT.

The chain's CDR3 is CASSLGGSDTQYF. The CDR3 DNA reads as TGTGCCAGCAGTTTGGGGGGGTCAGATACGCAGTATTTT. The V gene is TRBV28, the J gene TRBJ2-3, with TRBD2 matching 7 bases. CDR3 length equals 13 residues. The germline gives CDR1 MDHEN, CDR2 SYDVKM. V was pared by 3 bases and J by 4 bases, with 1 base of the junction left unmatched.